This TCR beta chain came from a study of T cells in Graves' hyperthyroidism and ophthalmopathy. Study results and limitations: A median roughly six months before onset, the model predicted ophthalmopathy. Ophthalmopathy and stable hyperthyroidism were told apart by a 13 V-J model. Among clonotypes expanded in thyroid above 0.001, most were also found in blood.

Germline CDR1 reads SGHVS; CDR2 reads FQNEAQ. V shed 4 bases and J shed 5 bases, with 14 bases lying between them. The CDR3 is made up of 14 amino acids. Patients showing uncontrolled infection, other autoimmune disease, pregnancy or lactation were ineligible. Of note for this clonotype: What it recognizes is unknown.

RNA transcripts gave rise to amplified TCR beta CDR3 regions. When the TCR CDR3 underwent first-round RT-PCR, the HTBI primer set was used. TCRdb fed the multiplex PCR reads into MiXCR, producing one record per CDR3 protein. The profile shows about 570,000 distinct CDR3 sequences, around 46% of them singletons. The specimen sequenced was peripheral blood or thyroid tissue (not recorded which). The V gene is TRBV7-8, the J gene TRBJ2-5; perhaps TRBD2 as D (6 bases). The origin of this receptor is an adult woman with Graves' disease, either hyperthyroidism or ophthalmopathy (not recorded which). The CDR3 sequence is CASSYSGAPETQYF. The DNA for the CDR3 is TGTGCCAGCAGCTATAGCGGAGCCCCCGAGACCCAGTACTTC.